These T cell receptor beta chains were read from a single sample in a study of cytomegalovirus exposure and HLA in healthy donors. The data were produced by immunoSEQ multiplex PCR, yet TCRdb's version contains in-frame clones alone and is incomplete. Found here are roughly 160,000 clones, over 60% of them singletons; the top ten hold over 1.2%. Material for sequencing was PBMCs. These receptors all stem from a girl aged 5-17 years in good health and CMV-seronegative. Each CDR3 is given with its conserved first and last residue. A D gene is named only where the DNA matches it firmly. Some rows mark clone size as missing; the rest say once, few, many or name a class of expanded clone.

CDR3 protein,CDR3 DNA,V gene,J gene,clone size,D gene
CASSWTGVDQPQHF,TGTGCCAGCAGCTGGACAGGGGTGGATCAGCCCCAGCATTTT,TRBV27,TRBJ1-5,NA,TRBD1
CASSEAPGEQFF,TGTGCCAGCAGTGAAGCCCCAGGGGAGCAGTTCTTC,TRBV6-1,TRBJ2-1,NA,NA
CASSLAQKETQYF,TGTGCCAGCAGCTTAGCGCAGAAAGAGACCCAGTACTTC,TRBV11-1,TRBJ2-5,NA,NA
CATRLGGYGGAQETQYF,TGTGCCACCAGGTTAGGGGGGTACGGGGGGGCTCAAGAGACCCAGTACTTC,TRBV15,TRBJ2-5,NA,TRBD2
CASSLAQGLNTGELFF,TGTGCCAGCAGCTTAGCGCAGGGGCTGAACACCGGGGAGCTGTTTTTT,TRBV7-6,TRBJ2-2,NA,NA
CASSIGANTEAFF,TGTGCCAGCAGCATTGGGGCGAACACTGAAGCTTTCTTT,TRBV6-1,TRBJ1-1,NA,NA
CASGPPTGSYNSPLHF,TGTGCTAGTGGTCCCCCGACAGGTTCCTATAATTCACCCCTCCACTTT,TRBV12-5,TRBJ1-6,NA,NA
CASSVGGSDVGQPQHF,TGTGCCAGCAGCGTAGGGGGCAGCGACGTTGGTCAGCCCCAGCATTTT,TRBV9,TRBJ1-5,NA,NA
CASSMDRGPLMNTEAFF,TGTGCCAGCAGCATGGACAGGGGGCCCCTTATGAACACTGAAGCTTTCTTT,TRBV5-6,TRBJ1-1,NA,TRBD1
CASSPQSGGAETQYF,TGTGCCAGCAGCCCTCAATCCGGGGGGGCGGAGACCCAGTACTTC,TRBV7-3,TRBJ2-5,NA,TRBD2
CASSEGPGGATGELFF,TGTGCCAGCAGTGAAGGACCGGGAGGGGCCACCGGGGAGCTGTTTTTT,TRBV2,TRBJ2-2,few,TRBD2
CASSAFRDRGTEAFF,TGTGCCAGCAGCGCTTTCCGGGACAGAGGCACTGAAGCTTTCTTT,TRBV7-9,TRBJ1-1,NA,TRBD1
CASSTSGGRADTQYF,TGTGCCAGCAGCACCAGCGGGGGGCGAGCAGATACGCAGTATTTT,TRBV7-9,TRBJ2-3,few,TRBD2
CASSGARGGEQFF,TGTGCTAGCAGTGGGGCTCGAGGGGGTGAGCAGTTCTTC,TRBV7-7,TRBJ2-1,NA,NA
CSVEQGIGYEQYF,TGCAGCGTTGAGCAGGGTATTGGCTACGAGCAGTACTTC,TRBV29-1,TRBJ2-7,NA,NA
CASSSDGTGGTGELFF,TGTGCCAGCAGCTCTGACGGGACAGGTGGCACCGGGGAGCTGTTTTTT,TRBV7-3,TRBJ2-2,NA,TRBD1
CASSFGGRGFNYGYTF,TGTGCCAGCAGCTTTGGCGGAAGGGGGTTCAACTATGGCTACACCTTC,TRBV7-2,TRBJ1-2,NA,NA
CASSLETTGGAFGYTF,TGTGCCAGCAGCTTAGAAACTACAGGGGGCGCGTTTGGCTACACCTTC,TRBV7-4,TRBJ1-2,NA,TRBD1
CASSEVPGYSPLHF,TGTGCCAGCAGTGAAGTCCCAGGGTACTCACCCCTCCACTTT,TRBV6-5,TRBJ1-6,NA,NA
CASSTTVTYGYTF,TGTGCCAGCAGCACGACAGTAACCTATGGCTACACCTTC,TRBV5-6,TRBJ1-2,few,NA
CASSSYNQPQHF,TGTGCCAGCAGTTCCTACAATCAGCCCCAGCATTTT,TRBV27,TRBJ1-5,NA,NA
CATSPGGSSYEQYF,TGTGCCACCTCTCCGGGGGGAAGCTCCTACGAGCAGTACTTC,TRBV15,TRBJ2-7,NA,TRBD2